This T cell receptor beta chain derives from a study of cytomegalovirus exposure and HLA in healthy donors. Study summary: Caucasian-associated ancestry cluster membership applied to about 83% of approximately 400 genotyped donors. Regarding the study as a whole: TCR beta sequences reportedly predicted most subjects' HLA-A and HLA-B alleles accurately. Three of the chains that were CMV-associated were confirmed in vitro to be specific for CMV antigens. A later analysis linked a missense variant in DCLRE1C to the trimming of TCR beta V and J genes.

This clone was detected only a few times. Antigen specificity is unknown. The CDR3 covers 13 residues. Trimming at V came to 9 bases and at J to 5 bases, leaving 6 bases not matched to a gene. In germline, CDR1 is MNHEY, CDR2 SMNVEV (reference sequence). A multiplex PCR was run with 60 Vbeta primers and 13 Jbeta primers. Method: immunoSEQ multiplex PCR; TCRdb's copy keeps in-frame clones and lacks some. The table records around 130,000 clones, around 8.5% of them present only once. The sequenced sample consisted of PBMCs. This rearrangement joins TRBV27 to TRBJ1-4; TRBD1 matches 7 bases. The receptor comes from a man aged 40-50 years in good health and CMV-seronegative. CDR3 sequence (DNA): TGTGCCAGTCAGGGACAGATGAATGAAAAACTGTTTTTT. Protein product: CASQGQMNEKLFF.